These 7 T cell receptor beta chains share one sample of origin, sequenced in a study of response to subunit inactivated influenza vaccine. TCRdb reprocessed the RT-PCR reads with MiXCR, giving one entry per CDR3 protein. The sample lists some 570,000 distinct CDR3 sequences; over 9% were seen once. This sample also appeared in a second study, on T cells expressing NK-cell markers. Per that paper: In generating TCR beta cDNA, 5'RACE template switching with UMIs was used.

The sample was PBMCs from blood, taken on the day of vaccination. These receptors all stem from a man between 45 and 60 years old who received an inactivated influenza vaccine.

The V gene is TRBV12-3 or TRBV12-4, the J gene TRBJ2-1, with 12 bases identical to TRBD2. The CDR3 is 15 residues long. With 3 bases clipped from V and 8 bases from J, the junction kept 5 bases outside the gene matches. CDR3 bases: TGTGCCAGCAGTTTTCGACTAGCGGGAGTGGATGAGCAGTTCTTC. Its translation: CASSFRLAGVDEQFF.

The table lists this clonotype with a few counts. The chain combines TRBV12-3 or TRBV12-4 with TRBJ2-2; no reliable D call. This CDR3 has 15 residues. Trimming took 2 bases from V and 5 from J, leaving 12 bases between them. CDR3 sequence (DNA): TGTGCCAGCAGTTTAATTATGGGCGATACCGGGGAGCTGTTTTTT. Its translation: CASSLIMGDTGELFF.

The chain is built from TRBV11-2 and TRBJ2-1; D tentatively reads TRBD1 or TRBD2 (5 bases each). The germline V gene has CDR1 SGHAT and CDR2 FQNNGV. Trimming cost V 0 bases and J 4 bases, with 31 bases left between them. The CDR3 contains 22 residues. For the CDR3, the DNA is TGTGCCAGCAGCTTAGACTCGAGGGGCAGCCCGATGTATGTCCGTCCATACAATGAGCAGTTCTTC. Translation gives CASSLDSRGSPMYVRPYNEQFF.

The genes are TRBV11-2 and TRBJ2-1; perhaps TRBD1 as D (6 bases). This CDR3 has 14 residues. Trimming stripped 4 bases from V and 9 bases from J, with 16 bases between. CDR1 SGHAT and CDR2 FQNNGV come from the germline V gene. In nucleotides, the CDR3 is TGTGCCAGCAGCTCAACGGCCGGGACAAGTGAGCAGTTCTTC. Protein sequence: CASSSTAGTSEQFF. The whole variable domain, remainder taken from reference TRBV11-2 and TRBJ2-1, is EAGVAQSPRYKIIEKRQSVAFWCNPISGHATLYWYQQILGQGPKLLIQFQNNGVVDDSQLPKDRFSAERLKGVDSTLKIQPAKLEDSAVYLCASSSTAGTSEQFFGPGTRLTVL.

This clonotype has more than one count but fewer than ten. The V and J genes are TRBV27 and TRBJ2-7; D gene uncertain. This CDR3 is 14 amino acids long. Germline CDR1 and CDR2: MNHEY and SMNVEV (reference sequence). V was trimmed by 2 bases and J by 0 bases, leaving 8 bases between them. DNA of the CDR3: TGTGCCAGCAGTTTAAAAGGATACTCCTACGAGCAGTACTTC. As protein: CASSLKGYSYEQYF.

This clonotype has a handful of counts. The CDR3 sequence: CAWSRTGFANTGELFF. Here the CDR3 DNA reads TGTGCCTGGAGTCGGACAGGGTTCGCGAACACCGGGGAGCTGTTTTTT. The rearrangement uses TRBV30 and TRBJ2-2, with 8 bases lining up with TRBD1. CDR3 length: 16 amino acids. The germline CDR1 and CDR2 sequences are GTSNPN and SVGIG (reference sequence). V lost 2 bases to trimming and J lost 0 bases; unmatched junction nucleotides: 5.

The V gene is TRBV6-2 or TRBV6-3, the J gene TRBJ2-2; D perhaps matches TRBD1 (5 bases). The germline CDR1 and CDR2 sequences are MNHEY and SVGEGT. The CDR3 has 14 amino acids. The V gene lost 4 bases and the J gene lost 6 bases, with 12 bases spanning the gap. Written as DNA, the CDR3 is TGTGCCAGCAGTTCGGCAGGGATGGCCGGGGAGCTGTTTTTT. This gives the protein CASSSAGMAGELFF.